The 30 T cell receptor beta chains below come from one sample, sequenced in a study of CD4 T cell repertoires in COVID-19. Some clones are missing from TCRdb's copy, which holds only in-frame ones; the method was immunoSEQ multiplex PCR. The sample lists under 30,000 clones, approximately 93% occurring once. The memory T cells were sequenced right after ex vivo isolation, without culture. Sequencing used circulating follicular helper CD4+ T cells (cTfh) from blood, obtained before the COVID-19 pandemic. All receptors come from a human donor who had COVID-19.

Regarding this clone: The junction does not match germline at one end; this may be a read error. Other DNA sequences within the sample encode an identical CDR3. The J gene is TRBJ1-6, the V gene TRBV6-1; no firm D call. The CDR3 length is 14 residues. Looked up from germline, CDR1 is MNHNS and CDR2 is SASEGT. CDR3 loop: CASRELAYNSPLHF. The CDR3 coding sequence is TGTGCCAGCAGGGAGCTAGCCTATAATTCCCCCCTCCACTTT.

The genes are TRBV2 and TRBJ2-1; D is uncertain. Germline V CDR1 and CDR2: SNHLY, FYNNEI. Between the trimmed V and J ends, which lost 0 bases and 10 bases, there was a span of 13 bases. The CDR3 is 14 amino acids. CDR3 protein: CASSEAGRSAEQFF. The CDR3, as DNA: TGTGCCAGCAGTGAAGCGGGCCGATCGGCCGAGCAGTTCTTC.

This clone was counted between two and nine times. The chain recombines TRBV6-1 with TRBJ2-2, with 7 bases that match TRBD2. V gave up 3 bases and J gave up 2 bases; unmatched junction bases: 9. Germline loops: CDR1 MNHNS, CDR2 SASEGT. CDR3 length equals 17 residues. CDR3 sequence (DNA): TGTGCCAGCAGTGATAGTACGGGAGGACTCAACACCGGGGAGCTGTTTTTT. This sequence encodes CASSDSTGGLNTGELFF.

The chain recombines TRBV18 with TRBJ2-7; 7 positions match TRBD1. Germline loops: CDR1 KGHSH, CDR2 LQKENI. The CDR3 totals 14 residues. Losses at the gene ends were 5 bases for V and 0 bases for J; bases not matched to a gene: 4. CDR3 nucleotides: TGTGCCAGCTCAGTAGGACAGGCCTCCTACGAGCAGTACTTC. It translates to CASSVGQASYEQYF.

This sequence joins TRBV2 and TRBJ2-5; TRBD2 matches 8 bases. The CDR3 consists of 15 residues. The trim removed 0 bases at V and 5 bases at J, leaving 5 bases unmatched. The germline V gene encodes CDR1 SNHLY and CDR2 FYNNEI. The CDR3 loop is CASSEALGLGETQYF. DNA for the CDR3: TGTGCCAGCAGTGAAGCCTTGGGACTAGGGGAGACCCAGTACTTC.

CDR3 nucleotide sequence: TGTGCCAGCAGCTTAGGACTAGCGGGATCTCAAGAGACCCAGTACTTC. Translation: CASSLGLAGSQETQYF. The genes are TRBV7-7 and TRBJ2-5, with 11 nucleotides matching TRBD2. From germline, CDR1 is SSHAT and CDR2 FNYEAQ (reference sequence). This CDR3 spans 16 amino acids. The V segment lost 1 base and the J segment 2 bases; nucleotides outside the gene matches: 3.

V gene TRBV7-2 combines with J gene TRBJ1-4, with TRBD1 as a possible D gene (5 bases). Germline-derived CDR1 and CDR2 are SGHTA and FQGNSA. V gave up 1 base and J gave up 6 bases, with 9 bases separating them. The CDR3 is 14 residues long. Here the CDR3 DNA reads TGTGCCAGCAGCTTAGGCCAGGGCTATGAAAAACTGTTTTTT. As protein: CASSLGQGYEKLFF.

The chain links TRBV7-2 to TRBJ2-5; 9 bases line up with TRBD1. The CDR3 has 15 amino acids. Trimming at V came to 2 bases and at J to 5 bases, leaving 6 bases not matched to a gene. Germline CDR1 reads SGHTA; CDR2 reads FQGNSA. CDR3 coding DNA: TGTGCCAGCAGCTTACTACAGGGGGCTGAGGAGACCCAGTACTTC. Protein product: CASSLLQGAEETQYF.

V is TRBV5-1 and J is TRBJ2-1; D is possibly TRBD2 (7 bases). This CDR3 has 16 amino acids. The germline CDR1 and CDR2 sequences are SGHRS and YFSETQ. Trimming took off 7 bases at V and 0 bases at J, with 17 bases between the two ends. The CDR3 nucleotides read TGCGCCAGCTCCGACCCGGGGGGCAGCTCCTACAATGAGCAGTTCTTC. Amino acid sequence: CASSDPGGSSYNEQFF.

The gene calls are TRBV5-5 and TRBJ1-1; D is undetermined. Germline V gene data show CDR1 as SGHKS and CDR2 as YYEKEE (reference sequence). This CDR3 contains 12 residues. Trimming took 4 bases from V and 3 from J, leaving 7 bases between them. The CDR3 sequence is CASSPLDTEAFF. The CDR3, as DNA: TGTGCCAGCAGCCCCCTCGACACTGAAGCTTTCTTT. Using reference TRBV5-5 and TRBJ1-1 for the parts outside the CDR3, the full variable domain is DAGVTQSPTHLIKTRGQQVTLRCSPISGHKSVSWYQQVLGQGPQFIFQYYEKEERGRGNFPDRFSARQFPNYSSELNVNALLLGDSALYLCASSPLDTEAFFGQGTRLTVV.

The J gene is TRBJ2-7, the V gene TRBV18; D is unresolved. Per the germline V gene, CDR1 is KGHSH and CDR2 is LQKENI. Trimming took off 5 bases at V and 4 bases at J, with 21 bases between the two ends. This CDR3 has 16 amino acids. The chain's CDR3 is CASSESGHSRLYEQYF. In DNA form, the CDR3 reads TGTGCCAGCTCAGAATCGGGTCATAGTAGGTTGTACGAGCAGTACTTC.

V gene TRBV7-7 combines with J gene TRBJ2-5, with 10 bases lining up with TRBD2. The CDR3 covers 13 residues. Germline V gives CDR1 SSHAT, CDR2 FNYEAQ (reference sequence). V lost 6 bases and J lost 10; bases outside the gene matches: 8. Written as DNA, the CDR3 is TGTGCCAGCAGTAAACTAAGCGGGGGGGACCAGTACTTC. Translating gives CASSKLSGGDQYF. The whole variable domain, remainder taken from reference TRBV7-7 and TRBJ2-5, is GAGVSQSPRYKVTKRGQDVTLRCDPISSHATLYWYQQALGQGPEFLTYFNYEAQPDKSGLPSDRFSAERPEGSISTLTIQRTEQRDSAMYRCASSKLSGGDQYFGPGTRLLVL.

The J gene is TRBJ1-6, the V gene TRBV30; no clear D gene. Germline CDR1 and CDR2: GTSNPN and SVGIG (reference sequence). This CDR3 has 11 amino acids. Deletions cut 2 bases from V and 7 bases from J, with 3 bases between. The DNA of the CDR3 is TGTGCCTGGAGTTCGAATTCACCCCTCCACTTT. Its translation is CAWSSNSPLHF. Supplemented by reference TRBV30 and TRBJ1-6, the full variable domain reads SQTIHQWPATLVQPVGSPLSLECTVEGTSNPNLYWYRQAAGRGLQLLFYSVGIGQISSEVPQNLSASRPQDRQFILSSKKLLLSDSGFYLCAWSSNSPLHFGNGTRLTVT.

V and J are TRBV14 and TRBJ2-7; 7 bases line up with TRBD1. Trimming removed 0 bases from V and 2 bases from J; junction bases left unmatched: 4. The length of the CDR3 is 15 residues. Germline-derived CDR1 and CDR2 are SGHDN and FVKESK. The CDR3 is CASSQDPTGAYEQYF. CDR3 DNA sequence: TGTGCCAGCAGCCAAGATCCCACAGGGGCCTACGAGCAGTACTTC.

The rearrangement uses TRBV28 and TRBJ2-3; 7 bases map to TRBD2. Germline CDR1 and CDR2: MDHEN and SYDVKM. V lost 5 bases and J lost 1; bases outside the gene matches: 3. The CDR3 consists of 14 residues. Here the CDR3 reads CASSRAGGTDTQYF. CDR3 nucleotides: TGTGCCAGCAGTAGGGCGGGAGGCACAGATACGCAGTATTTT.

The genes are TRBV9 and TRBJ2-2; TRBD2 aligns across 7 bases. The V gene's germline CDR1 is SGDLS and CDR2 YYNGEE. This CDR3 spans 18 amino acids. V was clipped by 0 bases and J by 0 bases; unmatched bases: 8. CDR3 nucleotides: TGTGCCAGCAGCGTAGCAGGGCGCGGGGGTACGAACACCGGGGAGCTGTTTTTT. This gives the protein CASSVAGRGGTNTGELFF.

The V and J genes are TRBV11-2 and TRBJ1-1; 7 bases agree with TRBD1. The CDR3 consists of 15 residues. The V gene end was trimmed by 3 bases and the J gene end by 1 base; junction bases not matched to a gene: 5. Per the germline V gene, CDR1 is SGHAT and CDR2 is FQNNGV. This CDR3 reads CASSFNRGANTEAFF. The CDR3, as DNA: TGTGCCAGCAGCTTTAACAGGGGAGCGAACACTGAAGCTTTCTTT. Supplemented by reference TRBV11-2 and TRBJ1-1, the full variable domain reads EAGVAQSPRYKIIEKRQSVAFWCNPISGHATLYWYQQILGQGPKLLIQFQNNGVVDDSQLPKDRFSAERLKGVDSTLKIQPAKLEDSAVYLCASSFNRGANTEAFFGQGTRLTVV.

V is TRBV11-2 and J is TRBJ2-7; the match to TRBD1 covers 7 bases. The V gene end was trimmed by 5 bases and the J gene end by 0 bases; junction bases not matched to a gene: 7. This CDR3 contains 15 residues. CDR1 and CDR2 from the germline V gene are SGHAT and FQNNGV. The CDR3 region has the DNA TGTGCCAGCAGCACCTCGACAGGGTTCTCCTACGAGCAGTACTTC. This translates into CASSTSTGFSYEQYF.

The table lists this clone with a count of one. V usage is TRBV5-1 and J usage is TRBJ1-1; no definite D call. CDR1 is SGHRS, CDR2 YFSETQ, per germline. CDR3 size: 14 residues. The V end was cut by 2 bases, the J end by 0 bases, with 8 bases between. CDR3 region: CASSLATVNTEAFF. The CDR3 DNA sequence: TGCGCCAGCAGCTTAGCGACTGTGAACACTGAAGCTTTCTTT.

Written as DNA, the CDR3 is TGTGCCAGCAGCTCCTCGACAGGGGACCAAGAGACCCAGTACTTC. Translated, it gives CASSSSTGDQETQYF. The chain combines TRBV7-2 with TRBJ2-5; 8 nucleotides align to TRBD1. The CDR3 covers 15 residues. CDR1 is SGHTA and CDR2 is FQGNSA in the germline V gene. The junction had 4 bases not matched to a gene; V was cut back by 4 bases and J by 0 bases.

The J gene is TRBJ1-1, the V gene TRBV6-5, with D possibly matching TRBD1 (6 bases). V was cut by 3 bases and J by 2 bases, with 16 bases left in between. Germline lookup yields CDR1 MNHEY and CDR2 SVGAGI. The CDR3 spans 16 residues. The CDR3 region is CASSYSYRGKNTEAFF. The CDR3, as DNA: TGTGCCAGCAGTTATAGTTATAGGGGGAAAAACACTGAAGCTTTCTTT.

The chain couples TRBV19 to TRBJ1-2; TRBD1 might be the D (5 bases). The V end lost 6 bases, the J end lost 4 bases, and 21 bases lay between the germline ends. This CDR3 is 16 amino acids long. The germline V gene has CDR1 LNHDA and CDR2 SQIVND (reference sequence). The CDR3 reads CASRTTGGDLSYGYTF. The CDR3 DNA reads as TGTGCCAGTAGAACCACGGGGGGGGATCTGTCCTATGGCTACACCTTC. The variable domain in full, with the rest retrieved from reference TRBV19 and TRBJ1-2, is DGGITQSPKYLFRKEGQNVTLSCEQNLNHDAMYWYRQDPGQGLRLIYYSQIVNDFQKGDIAEGYSVSREKKESFPLTVTSAQKNPTAFYLCASRTTGGDLSYGYTFGSGTRLTVV.

The V gene is TRBV27, the J gene TRBJ2-5; 11 bases map to TRBD2. The DNA end lines up better with TRBJ2-7; the J call may be wrong. The CDR3 consists of 15 residues. The V gene's germline CDR1 is MNHEY and CDR2 SMNVEV (reference sequence). CDR3 region: CASSLTSGGTYEQYF. Written as DNA, the CDR3 is TGTGCCAGCAGCCTCACTAGCGGGGGTACCTACGAGCAGTACTTC.

The rearrangement uses TRBV19 and TRBJ2-7; 12 bases match TRBD1. The CDR3 has 15 residues. The V segment lost 6 bases and the J segment 0 bases; nucleotides outside the gene matches: 3. Germline V lookup: CDR1 LNHDA, CDR2 SQIVND (reference sequence). Here the CDR3 reads CASSMGQGASYEQYF. The CDR3 bases are TGTGCCAGTAGCATGGGACAGGGGGCCTCCTACGAGCAGTACTTC.

This rearrangement joins TRBV29-1 to TRBJ1-4, with D possibly TRBD1 on 6 matching bases. V lost 6 bases, J lost 8 bases, and 19 bases lay in between. Germline V gene data show CDR1 as SQVTM and CDR2 as ANQGSEA. This CDR3 is 14 amino acids long. The CDR3 DNA reads TGCAGCGTCACATCGGGGGGCGCTAGGGAAAAACTGTTTTTT. The encoded protein is CSVTSGGAREKLFF. Based on the CDR3 plus reference TRBV29-1 and TRBJ1-4, the full variable domain is SAVISQKPSRDICQRGTSLTIQCQVDSQVTMMFWYRQQPGQSLTLIATANQGSEATYESGFVIDKFPISRPNLTFSTLTVSNMSPEDSSIYLCSVTSGGAREKLFFGSGTQLSVL.

The gene calls are TRBV7-9 and TRBJ1-4, with TRBD1 matching 7 bases. V lost 5 bases to trimming and J lost 12 bases; unmatched junction nucleotides: 12. The germline V gene encodes CDR1 SEHNR and CDR2 FQNEAQ (reference sequence). The CDR3 is 14 amino acids. CDR3 in amino acids: CASSIGQENYELFF. CDR3 DNA: TGTGCCAGCAGCATTGGACAGGAAAATTATGAACTGTTTTTT.

This clone appeared once. The V call is TRBV6-1, the J call TRBJ1-2, with D perhaps matching TRBD1 (6 bases). The germline V and J ends were trimmed by 6 bases and 2 bases, with 13 bases remaining between them. The CDR3 has 14 residues. Germline CDR1 MNHNS, CDR2 SASEGT. The CDR3 here is CASRGFTGNYGYTF. The CDR3 nucleotides read TGTGCCAGCAGGGGGTTTACAGGGAACTATGGCTACACCTTC.

The chain carries TRBV1 and TRBJ2-3; the D call in the table, TRBD2, was not verified against the DNA. TRBV1 is described as a pseudogene. The CDR3 has 21 residues. In DNA form, the CDR3 reads TGCACCAGCATTTGGCGTAGTGGGTCCCCCCAACTAGCGGGGAGCACAGATACGCAGTATTTT. Translating gives CTSIWRSGSPQLAGSTDTQYF.

This clone was detected only once. The genes are TRBV6-1 and TRBJ2-3; D might be TRBD2 (6 bases). V was cut by 5 bases and J by 9 bases, with 15 bases left in between. The CDR3 is 13 amino acids. Germline CDR1 is MNHNS and CDR2 is SASEGT. The CDR3: CASSQSGGGTQYF. Written as DNA, the CDR3 is TGTGCCAGCAGTCAATCCGGAGGAGGGACGCAGTATTTT.

V gene TRBV6-1 combines with J gene TRBJ1-2, with D unclear. The CDR3 extends over 12 amino acids. Trimming left V 3 bases short and J 8 bases short, with 10 bases between. Germline CDR1 MNHNS, CDR2 SASEGT. CDR3 DNA: TGTGCCAGCAGTGAGCAGGCTGGAGGCTACACCTTC. It codes for CASSEQAGGYTF.